The 15 T cell receptor beta chains below come from one sample, sequenced in a study of Graves' ophthalmopathy and Graves' hyperthyroidism. CDR3 regions of TCR beta were amplified from RNA transcripts. RT-PCR was first run with HTBI primers, then multiplex PCR in a second round. MiXCR, run by TCRdb on the multiplex PCR reads, gives a single entry per CDR3 protein. The table has around 1,200,000 distinct CDR3 sequences, less than 45% seen once; the top ten hold 11%. The sequenced sample was peripheral blood or thyroid tissue (not recorded which). The receptors shown here come from an adult man with Graves' hyperthyroidism.

This clonotype showed up many times. This chain joins TRBV5-8 and TRBJ2-5; maybe TRBD2 (6 bases). The ends were cut back, 4 bases at V and 5 bases at J, with 18 bases in the middle. There are 15 residues in the CDR3. Germline values: CDR1 SGHTS, CDR2 YDEGEE. The CDR3 bases are TGTGCCAGCAGCCCCACCCGTGCTGGGGGGGAGACCCAGTACTTC. Protein: CASSPTRAGGETQYF.

The genes are TRBV25-1 and TRBJ2-1, with D perhaps TRBD1 or TRBD2 (5 bases each). Deletions cut 4 bases from V and 5 bases from J, with 21 bases between. Per germline, CDR1 MGHDK and CDR2 SYGVNS. The CDR3 runs 17 residues. The CDR3 region is CASSATAPGRRDNEQFF. The CDR3 bases are TGTGCCAGCAGTGCCACGGCCCCGGGACGGAGAGACAATGAGCAGTTCTTC.

There are many counts of this clonotype. The chain links TRBV4-3 to TRBJ2-7; 14 bases match TRBD2. CDR3 length equals 15 residues. Germline CDR1 reads LGHNA; CDR2 reads YSLEER. Trimming removed 5 bases from V and 9 bases from J; junction bases left unmatched: 9. The CDR3 nucleotides are TGCGCCAGCAGCAATCCGGGACTAGCGGGGGACGTGCAGTACTTC. This encodes CASSNPGLAGDVQYF.

This clonotype has a count of ten or more. The rearrangement links TRBV7-9 to TRBJ1-1, with 7 bases that match TRBD1. The CDR3 is made up of 15 amino acids. With V trimmed by 7 bases and J by 0 bases, 8 bases remained unmatched. Germline lookup yields CDR1 SEHNR and CDR2 FQNEAQ (reference sequence). The CDR3 protein is CASTRTGILNTEAFF. CDR3 nucleotide sequence: TGTGCCAGCACAAGGACAGGAATACTGAACACTGAAGCTTTCTTT.

This clonotype was observed a handful of times. The chain employs TRBV6-5 and TRBJ2-2; either TRBD1 or TRBD2 may fit D (5 bases each). Trimming stripped 2 bases from V and 2 bases from J, with 12 bases between. Per the germline V gene, CDR1 is MNHEY and CDR2 is SVGAGI. The CDR3 totals 16 residues. The CDR3: CASSYTGTYNTGELFF. CDR3 DNA sequence: TGTGCCAGCAGTTACACGGGGACCTACAACACCGGGGAGCTGTTTTTT.

V and J are TRBV9 and TRBJ1-2; D is unresolved. V was cut by 5 bases and J by 2 bases, with 10 bases left in between. CDR1 SGDLS and CDR2 YYNGEE come from the germline V gene. The CDR3 has 13 amino acids. CDR3 loop: CASSEPPNYGYTF. Here the CDR3 DNA reads TGTGCCAGCAGTGAACCTCCGAACTATGGCTACACCTTC.

The chain links TRBV4-1 to TRBJ2-5; D gene ambiguous. V shed 0 bases and J shed 4 bases, with 15 bases lying between them. Germline V gene sequence: CDR1 MGHRA, CDR2 YSYEKL. The CDR3 is made up of 16 amino acids. The CDR3 region has the DNA TGCGCCAGCAGCCAAGAAGTTCGGCAGCGTCGAGAGACCCAGTACTTC. Translated, it gives CASSQEVRQRRETQYF.

This clonotype has a count of ten or more. The chain carries TRBV11-2 and TRBJ1-5, with unresolved D. Per germline, CDR1 SGHAT and CDR2 FQNNGV. Trimming took off 4 bases at V and 3 bases at J, with 7 bases between the two ends. This CDR3 region has 13 residues. Here the CDR3 DNA reads TGTGCCAGCAGCTGGACGGACAATCAGCCCCAGCATTTT. It is translated as CASSWTDNQPQHF.

The CDR3 reads CASSADRGLDYGYTF. CDR3 DNA: TGTGCCAGCAGCGCAGACAGGGGGCTGGACTATGGCTACACCTTC. The gene calls are TRBV9 and TRBJ1-2; 10 positions agree with TRBD1. V gave up 3 bases and J gave up 3 bases; unmatched junction bases: 5. The CDR3 extends over 15 amino acids. Germline V gene lookup returns CDR1 SGDLS and CDR2 YYNGEE. The full variable domain, in which reference TRBV9 and TRBJ1-2 provide the parts outside the CDR3, is DSGVTQTPKHLITATGQRVTLRCSPRSGDLSVYWYQQSLDQGLQFLIQYYNGEERAKGNILERFSAQQFPDLHSELNLSSLELGDSALYFCASSADRGLDYGYTFGSGTRLTVV.

The chain employs TRBV5-1 and TRBJ1-2; 10 bases are shared with TRBD1. CDR3 length: 15 residues. The V gene end was trimmed by 4 bases and the J gene end by 7 bases; junction bases not matched to a gene: 10. CDR1 and CDR2 (germline): SGHRS, YFSETQ. CDR3 nucleotide sequence: TGCGCCAGCAGCCCGGGACAGGGGCAGATAGGTGGCTACACCTTC. It encodes CASSPGQGQIGGYTF.

This chain connects TRBV20-1 to TRBJ1-5, with 7 bases fitting TRBD1. Germline V lookup: CDR1 DFQATT, CDR2 SNEGSKA (reference sequence). Unmatched junction bases numbered 5, after V lost 6 bases and J lost 0 bases. This CDR3 has 14 amino acids. The CDR3, as DNA: TGCAGTGCCTTGACAGGGAATAGCAATCAGCCCCAGCATTTT. It codes for CSALTGNSNQPQHF.

This rearrangement joins TRBV20-1 to TRBJ1-6; a weak D match, TRBD1 (5 bases). V was shortened by 8 bases and J by 9 bases, with 17 bases between the two germline ends. Germline-derived CDR1 and CDR2 are DFQATT and SNEGSKA (reference sequence). The CDR3 is made up of 13 amino acids. Here the CDR3 reads CSYRPGGTSPLHF. The DNA of the CDR3 is TGCAGTTACCGTCCGGGGGGGACTTCACCCCTCCACTTT.

This clonotype was found many times. V usage is TRBV12-3 or TRBV12-4 and J usage is TRBJ1-6; maybe TRBD1 (5 bases). The CDR3 contains 14 residues. Trimming took 6 bases from V and 10 from J, leaving 16 bases between them. The CDR3 is CASSPDSILSPLHF. The CDR3 DNA reads TGTGCCAGCAGCCCCGACAGTATTTTGTCACCCCTCCACTTT.

The sample holds many counts of this clonotype. The chain joins TRBV7-2 to TRBJ2-7, with a tentative D call TRBD2 (5 bases). CDR1 is SGHTA and CDR2 is FQGNSA in the germline V gene. The CDR3 is 13 amino acids. Trimming cost V 6 bases and J 6 bases, with 15 bases left between them. The CDR3 protein is CASSPSRGGEQYF. The CDR3 DNA follows: TGTGCCAGCAGTCCTAGCCGAGGTGGCGAGCAGTACTTC.

The V gene is TRBV19, the J gene TRBJ2-3, with TRBD2 identical over 10 bases. The V gene end was trimmed by 5 bases and the J gene end by 6 bases; junction bases not matched to a gene: 11. This CDR3 is built from 16 residues. Germline V gene lookup returns CDR1 LNHDA and CDR2 SQIVND (reference sequence). CDR3 protein: CASSSFASGSGDTQYF. The CDR3 DNA follows: TGTGCCAGTAGTTCGTTTGCTAGCGGGAGTGGTGATACGCAGTATTTT.